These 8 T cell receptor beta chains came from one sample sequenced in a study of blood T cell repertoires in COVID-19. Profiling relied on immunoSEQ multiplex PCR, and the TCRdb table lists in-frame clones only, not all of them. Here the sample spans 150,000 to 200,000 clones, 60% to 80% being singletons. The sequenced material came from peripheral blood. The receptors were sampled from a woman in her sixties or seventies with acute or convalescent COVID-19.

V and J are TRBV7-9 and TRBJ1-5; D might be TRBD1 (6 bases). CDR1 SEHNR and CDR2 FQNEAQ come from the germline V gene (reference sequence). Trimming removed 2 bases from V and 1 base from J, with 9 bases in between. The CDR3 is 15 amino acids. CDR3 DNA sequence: TGTGCCAGCAGCTTAACCCAGGGGAGCAATCAGCCCCAGCATTTT. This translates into CASSLTQGSNQPQHF.

The CDR3, as DNA: TGTGCCTGGAGGCTCCAGTACGAGCAGTACTTC. As protein: CAWRLQYEQYF. The chain is built from TRBV30 and TRBJ2-7, with D unclear. Germline lookup yields CDR1 GTSNPN and CDR2 SVGIG (reference sequence). V was cut by 3 bases and J by 4 bases, with 7 bases left in between. The CDR3 is 11 amino acids. Based on the CDR3 plus reference TRBV30 and TRBJ2-7, the full variable domain is SQTIHQWPATLVQPVGSPLSLECTVEGTSNPNLYWYRQAAGRGLQLLFYSVGIGQISSEVPQNLSASRPQDRQFILSSKKLLLSDSGFYLCAWRLQYEQYFGPGTRLTVT.

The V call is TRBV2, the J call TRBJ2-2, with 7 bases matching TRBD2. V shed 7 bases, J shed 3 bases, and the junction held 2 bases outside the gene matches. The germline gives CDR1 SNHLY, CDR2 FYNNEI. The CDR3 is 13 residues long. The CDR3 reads CASKRDHTGELFF. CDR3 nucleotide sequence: TGTGCCAGCAAGCGGGACCACACCGGGGAGCTGTTTTTT.

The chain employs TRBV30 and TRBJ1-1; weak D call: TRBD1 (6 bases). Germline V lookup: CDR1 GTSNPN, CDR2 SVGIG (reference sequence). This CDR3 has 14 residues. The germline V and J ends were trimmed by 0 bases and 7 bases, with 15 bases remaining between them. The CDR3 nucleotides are TGTGCCTGGAGTGTGGGGCCCAGACAGGTTGAAGCTTTCTTT. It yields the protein CAWSVGPRQVEAFF.

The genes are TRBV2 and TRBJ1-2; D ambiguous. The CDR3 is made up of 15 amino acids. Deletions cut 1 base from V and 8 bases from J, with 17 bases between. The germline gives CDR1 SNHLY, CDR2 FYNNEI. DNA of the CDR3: TGTGCCAGCAGTGAAGGCCCCGGGGTTTTGACCGGCTACACCTTC. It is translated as CASSEGPGVLTGYTF.

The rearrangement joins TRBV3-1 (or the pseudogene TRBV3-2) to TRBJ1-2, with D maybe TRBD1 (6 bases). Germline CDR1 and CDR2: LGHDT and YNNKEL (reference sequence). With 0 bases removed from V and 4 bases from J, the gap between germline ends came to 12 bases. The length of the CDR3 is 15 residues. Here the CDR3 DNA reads TGTGCCAGCAGCCAAGATGGCAAGGGGGTCTATGGCTACACCTTC. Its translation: CASSQDGKGVYGYTF.

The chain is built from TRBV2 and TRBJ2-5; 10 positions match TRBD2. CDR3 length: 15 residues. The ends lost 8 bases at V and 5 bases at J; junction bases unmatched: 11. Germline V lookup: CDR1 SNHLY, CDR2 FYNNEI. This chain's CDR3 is CASGRLAGLLETQYF. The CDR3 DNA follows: TGTGCCAGCGGTCGACTAGCGGGTCTTTTGGAGACCCAGTACTTC.

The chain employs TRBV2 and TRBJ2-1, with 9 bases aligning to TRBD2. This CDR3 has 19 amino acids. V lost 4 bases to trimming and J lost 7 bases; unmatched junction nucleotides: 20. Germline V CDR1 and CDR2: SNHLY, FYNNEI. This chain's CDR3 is CASSGGLVSAGGLINEQFF. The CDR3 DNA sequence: TGTGCCAGCAGTGGGGGGTTAGTGTCAGCGGGAGGATTGATAAATGAGCAGTTCTTC. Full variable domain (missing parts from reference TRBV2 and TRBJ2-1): EPEVTQTPSHQVTQMGQEVILRCVPISNHLYFYWYRQILGQKVEFLVSFYNNEISEKSEIFDDQFSVERPDGSNFTLKIRSTKLEDSAMYFCASSGGLVSAGGLINEQFFGPGTRLTVL.